The T cell receptor beta chain described here comes from a study of PD-1 blockade in classical Hodgkin lymphoma. Whole-study findings and limits: The causes of the repertoire differences, possibly disease activity or prior therapy, remain undefined.

Time point denoted: cycle 4 day 1 (C4D1), after five to seven weeks of nivolumab. There was relapse after autologous stem cell transplantation in every patient, and there was variation in brentuximab vedotin exposure. Complete response, partial response or progressive disease made up the best responses. Clones were sequenced by immunoSEQ multiplex PCR, and TCRdb holds only the in-frame ones, with some missing. This sample yields more than 30,000 clones, of which 77% are seen a single time; 9.8% belongs to the top ten. In regard to this clone: Its target is not known.

Germline CDR1 reads KGHSH; CDR2 reads LQKENI. Trimming cost V 5 bases and J 2 bases; bases outside gene matches: 3. The CDR3 runs 14 residues. The source was peripheral blood mononuclear cells (PBMCs), collected before the fourth cycle of nivolumab. The rearrangement uses TRBV18 and TRBJ2-7, with 10 bases lining up with TRBD1. This clonotype was obtained from a human donor with classical Hodgkin lymphoma. The CDR3 here is CASSADRGPYEQYF. The CDR3 bases are TGTGCCAGCTCAGCCGACAGGGGGCCCTACGAGCAGTACTTC.